This T cell receptor beta chain originates from a study of CD8 T cells in Susac syndrome. The CDR3 is made up of 16 amino acids. V gave up 3 bases and J gave up 6 bases; unmatched junction bases: 8. Germline lookup yields CDR1 SGHNT and CDR2 YYREEE (reference sequence). Healthy donors served as age- and sex-matched controls. The authors negatively isolated CD8+ and CD4+ T cells and FACS-enriched TEMRA cells. When the RNA was reverse transcribed, random hexamers were used with an input of about 0.5 to 1 ug. Multiplex PCR with immunoSEQ amplified the TCR beta CDR3 across 54 Vbeta and 13 Jbeta. MiXCR, applied by TCRdb to the immunoSEQ multiplex PCR reads, yields one record per CDR3 protein. The sample consists of about 120,000 distinct CDR3 sequences, less than 95% of them appearing once. Regarding the study as a whole: It was acknowledged in the study that its TCR sequencing and HLA analysis involved a relatively small number of individuals.

Comment on this clonotype: What it binds is unknown.

The chain links TRBV5-4 to TRBJ2-1, with 11 bases matching TRBD2. This clonotype was sampled from a human donor in good health. The sequencing sample was made of CD8+ T cells from PBMCs. The CDR3 sequence is CASSSSGRRASNEQFF. CDR3 nucleotides: TGTGCCAGCAGCTCTAGCGGGAGGCGTGCGAGCAATGAGCAGTTCTTC.